This is a list of T cell receptor beta chains from one sample in a study of blood T cell repertoires in COVID-19. The table came from immunoSEQ multiplex PCR; TCRdb's copy has only in-frame clones and leaves some out. The profile shows 250,000 to 350,000 clones, 70% to 90% of them singletons. The sequencing sample was made of peripheral blood. Every receptor here comes from a woman in her twenties or thirties who had recovered from COVID-19. CDR3s include the opening cysteine and the closing phenylalanine or tryptophan. The D gene is left open where the match is weak. Rows give clone size only sometimes, using once, few, many, or a class for an expanded clone.

>TRBJ2-2|-|TRBD2|TRBV6-2/TRBV6-3
CASSYLAGATGELFF
TGTGCCAGCAGTTACCTAGCGGGGGCCACCGGGGAGCTGTTTTTT
>TRBJ2-3|-|-|TRBV7-2
CASSIGGQDTQYF
TGTGCCAGCAGCATCGGGGGGCAGGATACGCAGTATTTT
>TRBJ2-1|-|TRBD1|TRBV7-6
CASSSTGQGVDEQFF
TGTGCCAGCAGCTCAACCGGACAGGGGGTTGATGAGCAGTTCTTC
>TRBJ1-5|-|TRBD1|TRBV5-8
CASSFTGGRLQPQHF
TGTGCCAGCAGCTTCACAGGGGGCAGGTTACAGCCCCAGCATTTT
>TRBJ2-7|-|-|TRBV30
CAWSDRDAYEQYF
TGTGCCTGGAGTGACAGGGACGCCTACGAGCAGTACTTC
>TRBJ2-1|-|-|TRBV30
CAWSPRNLGGEQFF
TGTGCCTGGAGCCCTCGAAACCTTGGCGGTGAGCAGTTCTTC
>TRBJ1-1|-|TRBD1|TRBV19
CASSIGTGNAEAFF
TGTGCCAGTAGTATAGGGACAGGGAACGCTGAAGCTTTCTTT
>TRBJ1-5|-|-|TRBV7-2
CASSLGRSNQPQHF
TGTGCCAGCAGCTTAGGTCGTAGCAATCAGCCCCAGCATTTT
>TRBJ2-3|-|TRBD2|TRBV5-1
CASSLGTSGISTDTQYF
TGCGCCAGCAGCTTGGGGACTAGCGGGATTAGCACAGATACGCAGTATTTT
>TRBJ1-2|-|TRBD1|TRBV7-3
CASSLGQGYGYTF
TGTGCCAGCAGCTTAGGACAGGGCTATGGCTACACCTTC
>TRBJ1-2|-|-|TRBV5-8
CASSLNREGTGGYTF
TGTGCCAGCAGCTTGAACAGGGAGGGGACTGGGGGCTACACCTTC
>TRBJ1-2|-|-|TRBV6-6
CASTRPGLSMDYTF
TGTGCCAGCACCCGTCCGGGACTGAGTATGGACTACACCTTC
>TRBJ2-7|-|TRBD1|TRBV6-6
CASREQGFGSYEQYF
TGTGCCAGCAGGGAACAGGGGTTTGGGTCTTACGAGCAGTACTTC
>TRBJ1-4|once|-|TRBV7-9
CASSLGMGAVDEKLFF
TGTGCCAGCAGCTTGGGGATGGGGGCAGTAGACGAAAAACTGTTTTTT
>TRBJ1-2|-|-|TRBV15
CATSRDRSGAAGYGYTF
TGTGCCACCAGCAGAGATCGGAGTGGGGCGGCGGGGTATGGCTACACCTTC
>TRBJ2-3|few|TRBD1|TRBV5-1
CASSFGQGADTQYF
TGCGCCAGCAGCTTTGGACAGGGAGCAGATACGCAGTATTTT
>TRBJ2-1|-|TRBD2|TRBV7-2
CASSFLAGRNNEQFF
TGTGCCAGCAGCTTCCTAGCGGGGAGGAACAATGAGCAGTTCTTC
>TRBJ1-6|-|TRBD1|TRBV7-3
CTSSLTGGQYNSPLHF
TGTACCAGCAGCTTAACAGGGGGACAGTATAATTCACCCCTCCACTTT
>TRBJ2-5|-|-|TRBV7-9
CASSPQETQYF
TGTGCCAGCAGTCCTCAAGAGACCCAGTACTTC
>TRBJ1-1|-|-|TRBV15
CATSRDLGGAEAFF
TGTGCCACCAGCAGAGATCTGGGGGGGGCTGAAGCTTTCTTT
>TRBJ1-1|-|-|TRBV7-9
CASSLANPMNTEAFF
TGTGCCAGCAGCTTGGCCAACCCCATGAACACTGAAGCTTTCTTT
>TRBJ2-2|-|TRBD1|TRBV12-5
CASGLVTGATGELFF
TGTGCTAGTGGTTTGGTGACAGGGGCCACCGGGGAGCTGTTTTTT
>TRBJ1-5|-|TRBD1|TRBV5-3
CARSPRTGGSTGPQHF
TGTGCCAGAAGCCCGAGGACAGGGGGCTCCACGGGGCCCCAGCATTTT
>TRBJ2-3|-|TRBD2|TRBV6-2/TRBV6-3
CASSPGLEGDTQYF
TGTGCCAGCAGTCCGGGACTAGAAGGAGATACGCAGTATTTT
>TRBJ1-4|once|TRBD1|TRBV5-1
CASSAGTGGEKLFF
TGCGCCAGCTCTGCCGGGACAGGGGGTGAAAAACTGTTTTTT
>TRBJ1-1|-|-|TRBV10-3
CAISVQGNTEAFF
TGTGCCATCAGCGTTCAGGGGAACACTGAAGCTTTCTTT
>TRBJ2-7|once|TRBD2|TRBV6-5
CASYTGLAIHEQYF
TGTGCCAGCTACACAGGACTAGCGATCCACGAGCAGTACTTC
>TRBJ1-5|-|-|TRBV20-1
CSASSTYSNQPQHF
TGCAGTGCTAGTTCGACTTATAGCAATCAGCCCCAGCATTTT
>TRBJ2-5|-|-|TRBV5-5
CASSPPTSQETQYF
TGTGCCAGCAGCCCACCGACTAGCCAAGAGACCCAGTACTTC
>TRBJ2-5|-|-|TRBV5-4
CASSWQGGQETQYF
TGTGCCAGCAGCTGGCAGGGGGGACAAGAGACCCAGTACTTC
>TRBJ2-1|-|TRBD1|TRBV15
CATSSLRQGAGEQFF
TGTGCCACCAGCAGTCTAAGACAGGGGGCTGGTGAGCAGTTCTTC
>TRBJ2-3|-|-|TRBV2
CASRRVGSSTDTQYF
TGTGCCAGCAGGCGGGTGGGCTCTAGCACAGATACGCAGTATTTT
>TRBJ1-3|few|-|TRBV5-1
CASSPEGVSGNTIYF
TGCGCCAGCAGCCCGGAGGGCGTCTCTGGAAACACCATATATTTT
>TRBJ2-3|-|-|TRBV9
CASSSGTWADTQYF
TGTGCCAGCAGCTCCGGGACTTGGGCAGATACGCAGTATTTT
>TRBJ1-4|-|-|TRBV6-2/TRBV6-3
CASSYSLRVATNEKLFF
TGTGCCAGCAGTTACTCGTTGAGGGTTGCAACTAATGAAAAACTGTTTTTT
>TRBJ1-5|-|-|TRBV10-3
CASQAGLGNQPQHF
TGTGCCTCCCAAGCAGGGTTGGGCAATCAGCCCCAGCATTTT
>TRBJ1-2|-|-|TRBV10-3
CAISEAPGQPLSNYGYTF
TGTGCCATCAGTGAGGCACCGGGACAACCATTATCTAACTATGGCTACACCTTC
>TRBJ1-1|-|TRBD1|TRBV18
CASSPSRDRGEAFF
TGTGCCAGCTCACCGTCCCGGGACAGGGGCGAGGCTTTCTTT
>TRBJ2-3|-|-|TRBV3-1/TRBV3-2
CASSRGGTDTQYF
TGTGCCAGCAGCCGCGGAGGTACAGATACGCAGTATTTT
>TRBJ2-5|-|TRBD1|TRBV9
CASSATGGPETQYF
TGTGCCAGCAGCGCTACAGGGGGCCCGGAGACCCAGTACTTC
>TRBJ1-1|-|-|TRBV27
CASSLTQGLNTEAFF
TGTGCCAGCAGTCTAACACAGGGTTTGAACACTGAAGCTTTCTTT